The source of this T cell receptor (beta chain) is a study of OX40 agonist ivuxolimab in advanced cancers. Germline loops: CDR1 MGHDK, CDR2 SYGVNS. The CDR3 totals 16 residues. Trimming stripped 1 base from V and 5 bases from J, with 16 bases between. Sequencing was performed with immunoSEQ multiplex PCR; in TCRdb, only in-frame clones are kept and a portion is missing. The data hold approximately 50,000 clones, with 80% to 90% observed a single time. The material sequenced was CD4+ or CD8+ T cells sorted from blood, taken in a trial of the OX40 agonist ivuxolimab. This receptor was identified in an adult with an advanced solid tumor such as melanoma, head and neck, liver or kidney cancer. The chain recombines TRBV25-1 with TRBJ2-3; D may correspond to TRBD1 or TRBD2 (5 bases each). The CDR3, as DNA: TGTGCCAGCAGTGAATGGGGCGGAACCCGGGGAGATACGCAGTATTTT. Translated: CASSEWGGTRGDTQYF.